This TCR beta chain was documented in a study of T cells after yellow fever vaccination. As for the study in general: Where fractions had low cell numbers, libraries were prepared from them with the SMART-Seq v4 Ultra Low Input RNA kit.

Study-wide results and limits: Once the booster was given, most primary-vaccination clones reappeared, at 95% to 98% for CD4 and over 85% for CD8.

CDR3 length: 15 amino acids. The V gene lost 3 bases and the J gene lost 1 base, with 10 bases spanning the gap. Looked up from germline, CDR1 is SGHTA and CDR2 is FQGNSA. Synthesis of TCR cDNA relied on 5'RACE template switching, which attached a universal primer site and UMIs. TCRdb fed the 5' RACE reads into MiXCR, producing one record per CDR3 protein. This sample has some 350,000 distinct CDR3 sequences, with approximately 10% found just once. This clonotype was found a few times. The antigen is unknown. The chain employs TRBV7-2 and TRBJ1-5, with D maybe TRBD1 (5 bases). The receptor's source is a man in his late teens or twenties who received the YFV17D yellow fever vaccine. The input for sequencing was PBMCs, taken on the day of the first yellow fever vaccination. This chain's CDR3 is CASSFGDGSNQPQHF. In DNA form, the CDR3 reads TGTGCCAGCAGCTTCGGGGACGGGAGCAATCAGCCCCAGCATTTT.